Listed below are T cell receptor beta chains from one sample, sequenced in a study of cytomegalovirus exposure and HLA in healthy donors. Assay used: immunoSEQ multiplex PCR; TCRdb lists only in-frame clones, some missing. The sample lists over 95,000 clones; 77% were seen once. The sequenced sample consisted of PBMCs. The receptors derive from a man between 35 and 55 years old in good health and CMV-seropositive. Both conserved end residues are part of each CDR3. A D gene is named only where the DNA matches it firmly. Clone size is stated in some rows and not others, as once, few, many or a class when expanded.

j_call clone_size d_call v_call cdr3_aa cdr3_nt
TRBJ2-1 . . TRBV5-4 CASSLATRVDEQFF TGTGCCAGCAGCTTAGCAACCAGGGTCGATGAGCAGTTCTTC
TRBJ1-6 . . TRBV19 CASSKAGFNSPLHF TGTGCCAGTAGTAAGGCAGGGTTTAATTCACCCCTCCACTTT
TRBJ1-5 few . TRBV19 CASSMGPYQPQHF TGTGCCAGTAGTATGGGCCCTTATCAGCCCCAGCATTTT
TRBJ2-4 . TRBD1 TRBV5-8 CASSLQDRDNSQYF TGTGCCAGCAGCTTGCAGGACAGGGATAACAGTCAGTACTTC
TRBJ2-7 . TRBD2 TRBV4-1 CASSQDLSYIAGEQYF TGCGCCAGCAGCCAAGATCTTAGTTACATAGCGGGGGAGCAGTACTTC
TRBJ2-7 . TRBD2 TRBV7-2 CASSLRLAGGPYEQYF TGTGCCAGCAGCTTAAGGCTAGCGGGGGGGCCGTACGAGCAGTACTTC
TRBJ2-2 . TRBD1 TRBV10-3 CAINRDRGDTGELFF TGTGCCATCAACAGGGACAGGGGAGACACCGGGGAGCTGTTTTTT
TRBJ2-2 few . TRBV7-3 CASSLSGLVSGELFF TGTGCCAGCAGCTTAAGCGGATTGGTGTCCGGGGAGCTGTTTTTT
TRBJ2-2 . TRBD2 TRBV5-1 CASSLEPSGGASGTGELFF TGCGCCAGCAGCTTGGAACCCAGCGGGGGGGCCTCGGGCACCGGGGAGCTGTTTTTT
TRBJ2-5 . TRBD2 TRBV6-1 CASSEVLRLAGGETQYF TGTGCCAGCAGTGAAGTGCTCAGACTAGCGGGTGGGGAGACCCAGTACTTC
TRBJ2-3 . . TRBV6-4 CASSESETSTDTQYF TGTGCCAGCAGTGAGAGTGAGACTAGCACAGATACGCAGTATTTT
TRBJ2-2 . TRBD2 TRBV4-2 CASSQETSAGGTGELFF TGTGCCAGCAGCCAAGAAACTAGCGCCGGTGGTACCGGGGAGCTGTTTTTT
TRBJ2-7 few TRBD1 TRBV28 CASTIRDRGREQYF TGTGCCAGCACCATCCGGGACAGGGGGCGGGAGCAGTACTTC
TRBJ2-1 . . TRBV5-1 CASRTADSYNEQFF TGCGCCAGCCGAACAGCGGACTCCTACAATGAGCAGTTCTTC